This entry is about one T cell receptor beta chain. Original data processing: The assay estimated nucleated cells by amplifying reference gene primers. The protocol was immunoSEQ multiplex PCR, while the TCRdb copy is restricted to in-frame clones and leaves out a portion. That table supplies the V and J calls and clone size; D and trimming were determined from the DNA. In the table there are under 150,000 clones, over 80% of which are singletons. The data stem from a study of blood T cell repertoires in COVID-19. Study details: The United States, Italy and Spain were the sources of the acute and convalescent COVID-19 samples. From T cells, B-cell-depleted T cells, or PBMCs came the material, which was cDNA or gDNA.

The sequenced material came from peripheral blood. The source is a woman in her 50s with acute or convalescent COVID-19.

Written as DNA, the CDR3 is TGTGCCAGCAGCCAAGTTCAGGGGGCTGGGGCCAACGTCCTGACTTTC. It translates to CASSQVQGAGANVLTF. V and J are TRBV14 and TRBJ2-6; 7 nucleotides line up with TRBD1. CDR3 length: 16 residues. Trimming at V came to 1 base and at J to 2 bases, leaving 2 bases not matched to a gene. Germline V CDR1 and CDR2: SGHDN, FVKESK.